One sample yielded the 15 T cell receptor beta chains listed below, sequenced in a study of blood T cell repertoires in COVID-19. TCRdb keeps only in-frame clones here, not all; method: immunoSEQ multiplex PCR. The sample yields a few hundred thousand clones, 85% to 90% seen once. The sample was PBMCs or T cells enriched from blood (not recorded which). Receptor source: a man aged 18 to 30 who had recovered from COVID-19.

This clone turned up a few times. The rearrangement joins TRBV7-4 to TRBJ2-7; TRBD2 might be the D (6 bases). Germline CDR1 is SGHVT and CDR2 is SQSDAQ. V lost 1 base and J lost 0, with 16 bases in between. The CDR3 runs 17 residues. As DNA, the CDR3 is TGTGCCAGCAGCTTAGTAGGGGAAAGGACTAACTCCTACGAGCAGTACTTC. It translates to CASSLVGERTNSYEQYF.

The chain carries TRBV3-1 (or the pseudogene TRBV3-2) and TRBJ2-7, with 13 bases lining up with TRBD2. V shed 0 bases, J shed 4 bases, and the junction held 12 bases outside the gene matches. This CDR3 comprises 19 residues. The germline V gene encodes CDR1 LGHDT and CDR2 YNNKEL (reference sequence). The CDR3 sequence: CASSQDKTSGRKNRYEQYF. CDR3 in DNA: TGTGCCAGCAGCCAAGATAAGACTAGCGGGAGGAAGAATAGGTACGAGCAGTACTTC.

The gene calls are TRBV21-1 and TRBJ2-2; the table assigns TRBD2, which was not confirmed against the DNA. TRBV21-1 is classified as a pseudogene. The CDR3 loop spans 15 amino acids. The DNA for the CDR3 is TGTGCCAGCAGCAAAGGGACTAGCGCGGCCGGGGAGCTGTTTTTT. This translates into CASSKGTSAAGELFF.

This chain joins TRBV29-1 and TRBJ1-1; the match to TRBD1 covers 7 bases. Per germline, CDR1 SQVTM and CDR2 ANQGSEA. The trim removed 2 bases at V and 6 bases at J, leaving 3 bases unmatched. CDR3 size: 12 residues. As DNA, the CDR3 is TGCAGCGTTGAAAAGGGACAGCCTGAAGCTTTCTTT. It encodes CSVEKGQPEAFF.

V gene TRBV5-5 combines with J gene TRBJ2-1; perhaps TRBD2 as D (5 bases). The CDR3 spans 18 residues. Between the trimmed V and J ends, which lost 3 bases and 0 bases, there was a span of 19 bases. CDR1 is SGHKS and CDR2 is YYEKEE in the germline V gene (reference sequence). CDR3 protein: CASSSILSMSGSYNEQFF. CDR3 DNA: TGTGCCAGCAGCTCTATCTTATCGATGAGCGGCTCCTACAATGAGCAGTTCTTC. Full variable domain (rest looked up from reference TRBV5-5 and TRBJ2-1): DAGVTQSPTHLIKTRGQQVTLRCSPISGHKSVSWYQQVLGQGPQFIFQYYEKEERGRGNFPDRFSARQFPNYSSELNVNALLLGDSALYLCASSSILSMSGSYNEQFFGPGTRLTVL.

V usage is TRBV9 and J usage is TRBJ1-2; D is uncertain. The CDR3 loop spans 14 amino acids. Germline V gives CDR1 SGDLS, CDR2 YYNGEE. Trimming removed 0 bases from V and 3 bases from J, with 9 bases in between. CDR3 nucleotide sequence: TGTGCCAGCAGCGTAGCGGGTATAGACTATGGCTACACCTTC. Its translation is CASSVAGIDYGYTF.

J is TRBJ1-2 and V is TRBV7-9, with D maybe TRBD1 (5 bases). This CDR3 is 15 amino acids long. Germline V CDR1 and CDR2: SEHNR, FQNEAQ (reference sequence). The V and J ends lost 0 bases and 2 bases respectively, with 10 bases between them. CDR3 loop: CASSLAPGGNYGYTF. In nucleotides, the CDR3 is TGTGCCAGCAGCTTAGCGCCGGGGGGGAACTATGGCTACACCTTC.

The CDR3 here is CASSPRQGAYVSPLHF. For the CDR3, the DNA is TGCGCCAGCAGCCCACGACAGGGGGCATACGTTTCACCCCTCCACTTT. The V gene is TRBV4-3, the J gene TRBJ1-6; TRBD1 matches 10 bases. Germline trimming cut 4 bases from V and 9 bases from J; bases unmatched to any gene: 9. The germline V gene has CDR1 LGHNA and CDR2 YSLEER. This CDR3 contains 16 residues.

The chain links TRBV7-9 to TRBJ1-1; a possible D gene is TRBD1 (5 bases). Germline assignment: CDR1 SEHNR and CDR2 FQNEAQ (reference sequence). V shed 3 bases and J shed 3 bases, with 8 bases lying between them. CDR3 length equals 13 residues. The CDR3 loop reads CASSFGGYTEAFF. CDR3 sequence (DNA): TGTGCCAGCAGCTTTGGGGGGTACACTGAAGCTTTCTTT.

This sequence joins TRBV2 and TRBJ2-5, with 14 nucleotides matching TRBD2. V lost 1 base and J lost 5; bases outside the gene matches: 6. This CDR3 has 17 amino acids. CDR1 and CDR2 from the germline V gene are SNHLY and FYNNEI. The CDR3 DNA reads as TGTGCCAGCAGTGAAGGGGGGACTAGCGGGAGTGGGGAGACCCAGTACTTC. Its translation is CASSEGGTSGSGETQYF.

About this clone: The junction shows a germline mismatch at one end, possibly a read error. The gene calls are TRBV29-1 and TRBJ2-1; 8 bases are a match to TRBD2. Germline values: CDR1 SQVTM, CDR2 ANQGSEA. This CDR3 has 14 residues. CDR3: CSVEGSGTYNEQFF. The CDR3 DNA sequence: TGCAGCGTGGAAGGTAGCGGGACCTACAATGAGCAGTTCTTC.

This clone was seen once. The chain couples TRBV7-2 to TRBJ2-4, with D perhaps TRBD1 (5 bases). Germline V lookup: CDR1 SGHTA, CDR2 FQGNSA. Deletions cut 5 bases from V and 6 bases from J, with 11 bases between. The CDR3 length is 13 residues. The CDR3 DNA reads TGTGCCAGCAGCCCACAGGAGCGAAACATTCAGTACTTC. Encoded protein: CASSPQERNIQYF. The full variable domain, with the rest looked up from reference TRBV7-2 and TRBJ2-4, is GAGVSQSPSNKVTEKGKDVELRCDPISGHTALYWYRQSLGQGLEFLIYFQGNSAPDKSGLPSDRFSAERTGGSVSTLTIQRTQQEDSAVYLCASSPQERNIQYFGAGTRLSVL.

Concerning this clone itself: The sample carries other DNA sequences with the same CDR3. This chain uses TRBV9 with TRBJ2-1; weak D call: TRBD2 (5 bases). Trimming cost V 0 bases and J 3 bases, with 10 bases left between them. The CDR3 covers 15 residues. Germline CDR1 SGDLS, CDR2 YYNGEE. The CDR3 sequence: CASSVDGGSYNEQFF. In nucleotides, the CDR3 is TGTGCCAGCAGCGTAGACGGTGGGAGCTACAATGAGCAGTTCTTC. Looking up the rest from reference TRBV9 and TRBJ2-1 gives the full variable domain: DSGVTQTPKHLITATGQRVTLRCSPRSGDLSVYWYQQSLDQGLQFLIQYYNGEERAKGNILERFSAQQFPDLHSELNLSSLELGDSALYFCASSVDGGSYNEQFFGPGTRLTVL.

As concerns this clone: At the DNA level, this CDR3 is encoded by other sequences in the same sample as well. The chain uses TRBV5-1 and TRBJ1-4; a weak D match, TRBD1 (6 bases). Germline values: CDR1 SGHRS, CDR2 YFSETQ. There are 14 residues in the CDR3. V dropped 3 bases and J dropped 8 bases, with 14 bases sitting between them. The CDR3 DNA follows: TGCGCCAGCAGCTCCGGGCAGGGGCGCGAAAAACTGTTTTTT. Translating gives CASSSGQGREKLFF. The variable domain in full, with the rest retrieved from reference TRBV5-1 and TRBJ1-4, is KAGVTQTPRYLIKTRGQQVTLSCSPISGHRSVSWYQQTPGQGLQFLFEYFSETQRNKGNFPGRFSGRQFSNSRSEMNVSTLELGDSALYLCASSSGQGREKLFFGSGTQLSVL.

V is TRBV18 and J is TRBJ2-2, with TRBD1 matching 9 bases. Germline lookup yields CDR1 KGHSH and CDR2 LQKENI. This CDR3 spans 17 amino acids. V lost 1 base to trimming and J lost 4 bases; unmatched junction nucleotides: 7. The CDR3 sequence is CASSPQGTGIGTGELFF. CDR3 bases: TGTGCCAGCTCACCACAGGGGACAGGGATCGGCACCGGGGAGCTGTTTTTT. The complete variable domain, with remaining parts taken from reference TRBV18 and TRBJ2-2, reads NAGVMQNPRHLVRRRGQEARLRCSPMKGHSHVYWYRQLPEEGLKFMVYLQKENIIDESGMPKERFSAEFPKEGPSILRIQQVVRGDSAAYFCASSPQGTGIGTGELFFGEGSRLTVL.